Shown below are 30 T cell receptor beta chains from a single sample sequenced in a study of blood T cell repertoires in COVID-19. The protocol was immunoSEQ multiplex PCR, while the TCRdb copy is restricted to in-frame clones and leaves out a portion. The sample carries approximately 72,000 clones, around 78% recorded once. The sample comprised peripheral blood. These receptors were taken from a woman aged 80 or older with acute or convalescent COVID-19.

Here the CDR3 reads CSVGQGTTNEKLFF. The CDR3 region has the DNA TGCAGCGTTGGACAGGGGACAACTAATGAAAAACTGTTTTTT. V and J are TRBV29-1 and TRBJ1-4; 8 bases map to TRBD1. The V gene end was trimmed by 4 bases and the J gene end by 0 bases; junction bases not matched to a gene: 1. Germline-derived CDR1 and CDR2 are SQVTM and ANQGSEA. This CDR3 comprises 14 residues.

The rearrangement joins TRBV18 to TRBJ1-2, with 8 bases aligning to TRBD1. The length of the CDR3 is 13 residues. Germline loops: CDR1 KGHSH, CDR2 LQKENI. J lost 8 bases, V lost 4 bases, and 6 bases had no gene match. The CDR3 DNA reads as TGTGCCAGCTCACTACAGGGGGTAAAAGGCTACACCTTC. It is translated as CASSLQGVKGYTF.

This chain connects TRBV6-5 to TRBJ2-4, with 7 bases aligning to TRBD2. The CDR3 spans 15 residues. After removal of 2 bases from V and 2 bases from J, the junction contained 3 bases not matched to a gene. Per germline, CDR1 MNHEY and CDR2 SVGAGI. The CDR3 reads CASSYGGVSKNIQYF. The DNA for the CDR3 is TGTGCCAGCAGTTACGGGGGGGTGTCCAAAAACATTCAGTACTTC.

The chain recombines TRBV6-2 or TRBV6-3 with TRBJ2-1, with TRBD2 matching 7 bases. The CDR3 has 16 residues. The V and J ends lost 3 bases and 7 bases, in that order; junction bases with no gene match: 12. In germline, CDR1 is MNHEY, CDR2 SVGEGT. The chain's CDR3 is CASSYPNAGVVNEQFF. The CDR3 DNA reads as TGTGCCAGCAGTTATCCCAACGCGGGAGTAGTTAATGAGCAGTTCTTC.

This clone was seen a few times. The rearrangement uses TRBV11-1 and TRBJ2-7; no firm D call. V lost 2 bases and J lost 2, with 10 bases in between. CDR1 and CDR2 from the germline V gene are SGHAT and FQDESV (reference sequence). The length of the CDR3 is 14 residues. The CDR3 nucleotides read TGTGCCAGCAGCTTAAGGCACACAGCCTACGAGCAGTACTTC. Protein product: CASSLRHTAYEQYF.

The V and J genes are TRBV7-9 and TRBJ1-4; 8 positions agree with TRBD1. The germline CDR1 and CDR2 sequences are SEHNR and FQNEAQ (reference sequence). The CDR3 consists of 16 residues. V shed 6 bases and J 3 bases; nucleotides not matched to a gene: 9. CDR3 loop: CASRSSRTGPNEKLFF. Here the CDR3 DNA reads TGTGCCAGCAGATCTAGTCGGACAGGGCCTAATGAAAAACTGTTTTTT.

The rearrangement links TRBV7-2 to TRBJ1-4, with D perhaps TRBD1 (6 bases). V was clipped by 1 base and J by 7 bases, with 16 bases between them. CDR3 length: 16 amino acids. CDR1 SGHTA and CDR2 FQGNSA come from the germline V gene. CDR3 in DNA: TGTGCCAGCAGCTTAGACCTGGGGGCGCCTGGTGAAAAACTGTTTTTT. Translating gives CASSLDLGAPGEKLFF.

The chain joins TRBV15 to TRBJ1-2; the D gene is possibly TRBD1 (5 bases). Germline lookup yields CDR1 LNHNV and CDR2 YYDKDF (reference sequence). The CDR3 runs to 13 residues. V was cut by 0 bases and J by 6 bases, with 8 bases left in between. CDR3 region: CATSRDRADGYTF. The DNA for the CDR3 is TGTGCCACCAGCAGAGACAGGGCCGATGGCTACACCTTC.

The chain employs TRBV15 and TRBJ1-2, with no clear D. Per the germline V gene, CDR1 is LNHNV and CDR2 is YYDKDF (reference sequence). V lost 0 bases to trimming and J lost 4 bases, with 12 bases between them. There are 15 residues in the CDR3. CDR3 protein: CATSRDPGGSYGYTF. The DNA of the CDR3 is TGTGCCACCAGCAGAGATCCGGGTGGAAGCTATGGCTACACCTTC.

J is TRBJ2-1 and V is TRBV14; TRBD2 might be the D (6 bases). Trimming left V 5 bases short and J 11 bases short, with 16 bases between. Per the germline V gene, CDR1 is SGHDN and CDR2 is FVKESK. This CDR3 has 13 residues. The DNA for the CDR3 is TGTGCCAGCAGCAGAGGCGAGGCGGGGAAGCAGTTCTTC. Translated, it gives CASSRGEAGKQFF.

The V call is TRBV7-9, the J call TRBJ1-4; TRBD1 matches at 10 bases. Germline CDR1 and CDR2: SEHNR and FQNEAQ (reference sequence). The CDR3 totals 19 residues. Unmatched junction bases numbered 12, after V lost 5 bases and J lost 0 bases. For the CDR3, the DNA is TGTGCCAGCAGCCATGGACAGGGGGTTAGACTAACAACTAATGAAAAACTGTTTTTT. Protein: CASSHGQGVRLTTNEKLFF.

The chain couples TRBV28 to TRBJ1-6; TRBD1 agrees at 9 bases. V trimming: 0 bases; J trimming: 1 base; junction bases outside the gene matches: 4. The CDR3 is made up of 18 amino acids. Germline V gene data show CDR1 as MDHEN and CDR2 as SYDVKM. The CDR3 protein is CASSLWTGGGSYNSPLHF. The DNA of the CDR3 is TGTGCCAGCAGTTTATGGACAGGGGGAGGATCCTATAATTCACCCCTCCACTTT.

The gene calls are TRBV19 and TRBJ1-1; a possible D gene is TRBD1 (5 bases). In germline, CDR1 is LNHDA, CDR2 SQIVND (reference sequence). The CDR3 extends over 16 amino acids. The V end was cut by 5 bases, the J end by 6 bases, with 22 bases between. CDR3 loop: CASSPRQSSVVPEAFF. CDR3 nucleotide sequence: TGTGCCAGTAGTCCTCGACAGTCCTCGGTTGTTCCTGAAGCTTTCTTT.

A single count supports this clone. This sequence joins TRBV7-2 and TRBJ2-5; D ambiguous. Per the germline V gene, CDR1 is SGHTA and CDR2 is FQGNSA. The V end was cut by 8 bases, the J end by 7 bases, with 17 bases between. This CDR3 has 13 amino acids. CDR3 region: CASLSPLAGTQYF. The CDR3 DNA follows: TGTGCCAGCCTGTCGCCCTTAGCTGGGACCCAGTACTTC.

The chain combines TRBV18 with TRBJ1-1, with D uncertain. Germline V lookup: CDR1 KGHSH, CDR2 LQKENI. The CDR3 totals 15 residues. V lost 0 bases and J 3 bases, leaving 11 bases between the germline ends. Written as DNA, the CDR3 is TGTGCCAGCTCACCACCCCTCCTCGCGGACACTGAAGCTTTCTTT. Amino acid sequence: CASSPPLLADTEAFF.

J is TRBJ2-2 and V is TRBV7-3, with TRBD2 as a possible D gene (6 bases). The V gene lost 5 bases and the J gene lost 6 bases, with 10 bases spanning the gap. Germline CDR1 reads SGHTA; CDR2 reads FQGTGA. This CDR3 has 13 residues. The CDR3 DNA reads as TGTGCCAGCAGCCGTAGCGGCGCCGGGGAGCTGTTTTTT. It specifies CASSRSGAGELFF.

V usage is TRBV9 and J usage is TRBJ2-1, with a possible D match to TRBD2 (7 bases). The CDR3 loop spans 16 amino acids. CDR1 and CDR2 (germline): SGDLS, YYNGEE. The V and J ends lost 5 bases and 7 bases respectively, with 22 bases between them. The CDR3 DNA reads TGTGCCAGCAGTCCTGGGGGGGCAGGCGGCCAGAATGAGCAGTTCTTC. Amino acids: CASSPGGAGGQNEQFF. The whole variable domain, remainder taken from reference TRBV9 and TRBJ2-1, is DSGVTQTPKHLITATGQRVTLRCSPRSGDLSVYWYQQSLDQGLQFLIQYYNGEERAKGNILERFSAQQFPDLHSELNLSSLELGDSALYFCASSPGGAGGQNEQFFGPGTRLTVL.

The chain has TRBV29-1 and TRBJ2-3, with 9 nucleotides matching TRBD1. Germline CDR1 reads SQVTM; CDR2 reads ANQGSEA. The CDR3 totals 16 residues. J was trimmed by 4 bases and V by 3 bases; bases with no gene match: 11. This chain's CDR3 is CSVDVGTGGVSDTQYF. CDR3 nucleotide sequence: TGCAGCGTTGACGTTGGTACAGGGGGCGTTTCAGATACGCAGTATTTT.

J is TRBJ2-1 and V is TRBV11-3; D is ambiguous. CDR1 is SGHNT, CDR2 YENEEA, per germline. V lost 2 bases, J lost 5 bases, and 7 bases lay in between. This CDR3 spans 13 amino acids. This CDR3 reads CASSLRVNNEQFF. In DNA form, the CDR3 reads TGTGCCAGCAGCTTAAGAGTCAACAATGAGCAGTTCTTC. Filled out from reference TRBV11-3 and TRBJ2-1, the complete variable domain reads EAGVVQSPRYKIIEKKQPVAFWCNPISGHNTLYWYLQNLGQGPELLIRYENEEAVDDSQLPKDRFSAERLKGVDSTLKIQPAELGDSAVYLCASSLRVNNEQFFGPGTRLTVL.

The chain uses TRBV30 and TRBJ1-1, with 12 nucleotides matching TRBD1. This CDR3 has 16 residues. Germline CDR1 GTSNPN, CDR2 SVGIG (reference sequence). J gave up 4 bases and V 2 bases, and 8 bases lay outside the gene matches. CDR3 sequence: CAWSLGQGARVTEAFF. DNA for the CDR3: TGTGCCTGGAGTCTGGGACAGGGGGCGAGGGTCACTGAAGCTTTCTTT.

The CDR3 region has the DNA TGTGCCAGCAGCCAAGCTCAGGGGAGGGACACTGAAGCTTTCTTT. It yields the protein CASSQAQGRDTEAFF. The chain has TRBV4-2 and TRBJ1-1, with TRBD1 as a possible D gene (6 bases). The V end lost 1 base, the J end lost 3 bases, and 12 bases lay between the germline ends. Looked up from germline, CDR1 is LGHNA and CDR2 is YNFKEQ. There are 15 residues in the CDR3.

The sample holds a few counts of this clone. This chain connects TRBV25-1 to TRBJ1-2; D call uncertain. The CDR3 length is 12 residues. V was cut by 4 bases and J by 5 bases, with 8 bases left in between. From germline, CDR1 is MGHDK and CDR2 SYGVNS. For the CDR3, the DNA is TGTGCCAGCAGTGTATCTGCGTATGGCTACACCTTC. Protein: CASSVSAYGYTF.

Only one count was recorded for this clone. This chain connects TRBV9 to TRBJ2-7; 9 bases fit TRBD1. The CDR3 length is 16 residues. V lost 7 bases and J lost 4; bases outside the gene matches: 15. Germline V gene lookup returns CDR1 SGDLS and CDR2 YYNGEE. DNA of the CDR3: TGTGCCAGCTCACGTACAGGGGGCAGCGTTAGATACGAGCAGTACTTC. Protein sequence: CASSRTGGSVRYEQYF.

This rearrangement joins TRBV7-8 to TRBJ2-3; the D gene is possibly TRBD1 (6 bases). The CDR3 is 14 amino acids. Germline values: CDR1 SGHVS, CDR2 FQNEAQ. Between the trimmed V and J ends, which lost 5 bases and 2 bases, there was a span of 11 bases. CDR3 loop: CASSRDKITDTQYF. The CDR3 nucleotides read TGTGCCAGCAGCCGGGACAAGATCACAGATACGCAGTATTTT.

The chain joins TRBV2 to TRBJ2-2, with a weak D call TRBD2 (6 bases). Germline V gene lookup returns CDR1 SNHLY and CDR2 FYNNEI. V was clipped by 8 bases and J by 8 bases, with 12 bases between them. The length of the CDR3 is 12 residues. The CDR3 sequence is CASLGGLGELFF. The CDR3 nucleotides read TGTGCCAGCTTAGGAGGGTTGGGGGAGCTGTTTTTT.

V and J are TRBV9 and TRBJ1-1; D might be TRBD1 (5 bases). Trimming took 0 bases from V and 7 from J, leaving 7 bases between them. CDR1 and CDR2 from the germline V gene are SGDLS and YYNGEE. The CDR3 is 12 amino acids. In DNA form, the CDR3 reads TGTGCCAGCAGCGTAGCTGACAGTGAAGCTTTCTTT. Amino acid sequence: CASSVADSEAFF.

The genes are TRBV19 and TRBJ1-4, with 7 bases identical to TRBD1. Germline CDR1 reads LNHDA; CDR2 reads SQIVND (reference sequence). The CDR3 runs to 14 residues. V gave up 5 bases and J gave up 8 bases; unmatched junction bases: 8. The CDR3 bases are TGTGCCAGTAGTTCAAGACAGGGACGGGAAAAACTGTTTTTT. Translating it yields CASSSRQGREKLFF.

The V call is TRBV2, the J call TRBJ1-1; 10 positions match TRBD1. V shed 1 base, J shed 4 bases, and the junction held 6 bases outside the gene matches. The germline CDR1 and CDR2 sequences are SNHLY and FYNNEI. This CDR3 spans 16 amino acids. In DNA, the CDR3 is TGTGCCAGCAGTGAAGGGGACAGGGGATTTCCCACTGAAGCTTTCTTT. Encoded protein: CASSEGDRGFPTEAFF.

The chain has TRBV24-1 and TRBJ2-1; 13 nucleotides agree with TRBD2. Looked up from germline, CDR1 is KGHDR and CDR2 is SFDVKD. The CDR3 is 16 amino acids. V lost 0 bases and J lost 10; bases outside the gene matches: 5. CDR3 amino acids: CATSDLGLAGVGEQFF. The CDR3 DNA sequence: TGTGCCACCAGTGATTTGGGACTAGCGGGAGTCGGGGAGCAGTTCTTC.

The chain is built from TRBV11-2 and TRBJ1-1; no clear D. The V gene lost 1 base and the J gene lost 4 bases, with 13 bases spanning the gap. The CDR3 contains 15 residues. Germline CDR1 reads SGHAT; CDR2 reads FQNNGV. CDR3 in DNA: TGTGCCAGCAGCTTAGCGGTCTCCGGAGGCACTGAAGCTTTCTTT. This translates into CASSLAVSGGTEAFF.